The present T cell receptor beta chain was sequenced within a study of cytomegalovirus exposure and HLA in healthy donors. Across the whole study: Out of roughly 170 million T cells, an earlier analysis found some 120 million unique TCR beta sequences in total.

The CDR3 runs 17 residues. Germline values: CDR1 SNHLY, CDR2 FYNNEI. With V trimmed by 4 bases and J by 2 bases, 10 bases remained unmatched. This PCR relied on a set of 60 Vbeta primers and 13 Jbeta primers. Clones were sequenced by immunoSEQ multiplex PCR, and TCRdb holds only the in-frame ones, with some missing. The sample holds roughly 230,000 clones; around 90% are singletons and the top ten take 1.5% to 2%. The sample consisted of PBMCs. The sequence derives from a girl aged 2 to 10 in good health and CMV-seronegative. The chain is built from TRBV2 and TRBJ2-5; 10 positions match TRBD2. As DNA, the CDR3 is TGTGCCAGCAGTGCAGGTCGGGTACTAGCGGGGCAAGAGACCCAGTACTTC. Its protein is CASSAGRVLAGQETQYF.